Below, one TCR beta chain is given with its context. This record belongs to a study of cytomegalovirus exposure and HLA in healthy donors. The PCR made use of 60 Vbeta and 13 Jbeta primers. Repertoires were generated with immunoSEQ multiplex PCR, while TCRdb's copy carries only in-frame clones and drops some. The sample lists about 95,000 clones, 60% to 80% occurring once. Germline V lookup: CDR1 SNHLY, CDR2 FYNNEI. The CDR3 has 14 residues. The V and J ends lost 7 bases and 2 bases, in that order; junction bases with no gene match: 4. The chain carries TRBV2 and TRBJ2-7, with 11 bases lining up with TRBD2. The sequence was collected from a woman aged 45 to 65 in good health and CMV-seropositive. Sample: PBMCs. The CDR3 spells CASMRSGRAYEQYF. For the CDR3, the DNA is TGTGCCAGCATGCGTAGCGGGAGGGCCTACGAGCAGTACTTC.